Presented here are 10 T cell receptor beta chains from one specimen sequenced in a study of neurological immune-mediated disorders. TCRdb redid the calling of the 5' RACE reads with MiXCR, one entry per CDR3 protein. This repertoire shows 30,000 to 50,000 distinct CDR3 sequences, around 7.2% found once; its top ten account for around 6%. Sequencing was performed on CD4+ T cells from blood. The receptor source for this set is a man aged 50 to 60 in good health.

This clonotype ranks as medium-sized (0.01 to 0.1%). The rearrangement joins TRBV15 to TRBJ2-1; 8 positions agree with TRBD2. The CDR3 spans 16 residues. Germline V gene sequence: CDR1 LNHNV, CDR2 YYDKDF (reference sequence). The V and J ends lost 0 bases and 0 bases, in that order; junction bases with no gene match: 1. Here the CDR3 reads CATSRDSGTSYNEQFF. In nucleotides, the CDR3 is TGTGCCACCAGCAGAGATAGCGGGACCTCCTACAATGAGCAGTTCTTC.

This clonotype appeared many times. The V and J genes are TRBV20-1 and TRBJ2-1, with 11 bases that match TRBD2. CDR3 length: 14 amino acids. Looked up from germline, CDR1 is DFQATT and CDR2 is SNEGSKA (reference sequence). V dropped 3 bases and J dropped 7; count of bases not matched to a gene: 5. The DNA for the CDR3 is TGCAGTGCTAGGAACGGACTAGCGGGTAATGAGCAGTTCTTC. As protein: CSARNGLAGNEQFF.

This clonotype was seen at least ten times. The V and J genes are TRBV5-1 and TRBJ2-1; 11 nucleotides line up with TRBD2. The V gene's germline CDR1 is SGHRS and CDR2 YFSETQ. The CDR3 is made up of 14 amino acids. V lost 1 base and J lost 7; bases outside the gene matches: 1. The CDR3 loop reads CASSLTSGGNEQFF. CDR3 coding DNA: TGCGCCAGCAGCTTGACTAGCGGGGGAAATGAGCAGTTCTTC.

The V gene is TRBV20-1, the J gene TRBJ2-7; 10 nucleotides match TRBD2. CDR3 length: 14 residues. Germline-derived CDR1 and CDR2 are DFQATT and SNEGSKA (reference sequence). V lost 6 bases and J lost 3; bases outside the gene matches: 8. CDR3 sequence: CSATAASGSYEQYF. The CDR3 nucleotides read TGCAGTGCCACAGCGGCTAGCGGGAGCTACGAGCAGTACTTC.

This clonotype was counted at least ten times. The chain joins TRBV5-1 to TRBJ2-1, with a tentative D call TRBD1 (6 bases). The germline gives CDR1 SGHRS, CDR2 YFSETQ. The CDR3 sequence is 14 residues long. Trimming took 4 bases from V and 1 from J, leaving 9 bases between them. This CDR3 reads CASSRDKSYNEQFF. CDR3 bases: TGCGCCAGCAGCCGGGACAAGTCCTACAATGAGCAGTTCTTC.

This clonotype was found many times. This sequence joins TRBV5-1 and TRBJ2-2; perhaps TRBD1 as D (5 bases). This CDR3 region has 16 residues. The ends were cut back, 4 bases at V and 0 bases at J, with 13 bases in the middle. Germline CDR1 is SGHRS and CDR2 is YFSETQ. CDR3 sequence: CASSPRAPANTGELFF. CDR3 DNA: TGCGCCAGCAGCCCCAGGGCCCCTGCGAACACCGGGGAGCTGTTTTTT.

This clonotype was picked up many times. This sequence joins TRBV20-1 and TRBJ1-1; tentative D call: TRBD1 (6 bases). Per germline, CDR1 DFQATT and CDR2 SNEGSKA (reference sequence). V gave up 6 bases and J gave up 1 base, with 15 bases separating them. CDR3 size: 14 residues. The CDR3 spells CSALRGHGNTEAFF. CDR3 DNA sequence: TGCAGTGCGTTGAGGGGACATGGGAACACTGAAGCTTTCTTT.

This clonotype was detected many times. CDR3 region: CASSNWEIGELFF. For the CDR3, the DNA is TGTGCCAGCAGCAACTGGGAGATCGGGGAGCTGTTTTTT. This chain connects TRBV6-6 to TRBJ2-2; D might be TRBD2 (5 bases). CDR1 is MNHNY and CDR2 is SVGAGI in the germline V gene (reference sequence). The length of the CDR3 is 13 residues. V was clipped by 6 bases and J by 7 bases, with 12 bases between them.

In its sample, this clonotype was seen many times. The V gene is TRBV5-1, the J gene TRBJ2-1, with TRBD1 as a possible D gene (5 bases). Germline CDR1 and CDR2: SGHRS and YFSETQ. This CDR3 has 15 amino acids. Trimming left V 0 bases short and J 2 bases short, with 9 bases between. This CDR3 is CASSLDGRAYNEQFF. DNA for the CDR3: TGCGCCAGCAGCTTGGATGGCAGGGCCTACAATGAGCAGTTCTTC.

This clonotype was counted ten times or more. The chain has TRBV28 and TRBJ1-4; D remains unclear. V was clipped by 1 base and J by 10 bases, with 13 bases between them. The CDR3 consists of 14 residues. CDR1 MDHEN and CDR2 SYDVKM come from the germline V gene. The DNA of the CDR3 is TGTGCCAGCAGTTTATCCCACAAAACGGGAAAACTGTTTTTT. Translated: CASSLSHKTGKLFF.